The clone carrying this T cell receptor beta chain was picked up a small number of times. Its antigen is unidentified. TCRdb itself ran the 5' RACE reads through MiXCR, one entry per CDR3 protein. The sample contains over 200,000 distinct CDR3 sequences, 10% to 13% of which appear only once. These data belong to a study of identical twins. Study-wide results and limits: Partial confounding of zero-insertion analyses by invariant MAIT and iNKT cells was possible. Memory repertoires lacked the insertion deficit that abundant cord blood beta clonotypes showed.

V was clipped by 0 bases and J by 0 bases; unmatched bases: 8. Germline CDR1 and CDR2: DFQATT and SNEGSKA (reference sequence). The CDR3 totals 17 residues. The TCR originated in a middle-aged man in good health. The material sequenced was memory T cells sorted from blood. The chain has TRBV20-1 and TRBJ1-5; 7 nucleotides agree with TRBD1. The CDR3 loop reads CSARDPYTGVSNQPQHF. In DNA, the CDR3 is TGCAGTGCTAGAGATCCCTACACAGGGGTTAGCAATCAGCCCCAGCATTTT.